The entry that follows covers one T cell receptor beta chain sequence. The target antigen is unknown. This record comes from a study of T cells after yellow fever vaccination. Study summary: The SMART-Seq v4 Ultra Low Input method served to prepare the low-cell-number fractions. The study's findings and limits: Primary-vaccination clones mostly resurfaced post-booster (around 95% CD4, 85% to 90% CD8). Some clonotypes, a small share, were shared between CD4 and CD8 compartments.

Germline V gene sequence: CDR1 MGHRA, CDR2 YSYEKL. Trimming took 0 bases from V and 1 from J, leaving 6 bases between them. CDR3 length equals 15 residues. TCR cDNA, made by 5'RACE template switching, carried an added universal primer site and UMIs. TCRdb reprocessed the 5' RACE reads via MiXCR and lists one record per CDR3 protein. The sample includes about 260,000 distinct CDR3 sequences, roughly 5% of them seen just once. The source is a man between 18 and 35 years old who received the YFV17D yellow fever vaccine. Sequences were derived from CD4+ T cells sorted from PBMCs, sampled on the day of the yellow fever booster vaccination. V and J are TRBV4-1 and TRBJ2-2, with unresolved D. CDR3 protein: CASSQEELNTGELFF. The CDR3 DNA reads TGCGCCAGCAGCCAAGAAGAGTTGAACACCGGGGAGCTGTTTTTT.